This is a list of T cell receptor beta chains from one sample in a study of post-analysis software for immune sequencing data. TCRdb itself ran the PCR reads through MiXCR, one entry per CDR3 protein. Here the sample spans fewer than 550,000 distinct CDR3 sequences, around a third being singletons. The sequencing sample was made of blood. Every receptor here comes from a girl aged 2 to 17 with multiple sclerosis. Each CDR3 is given without its conserved first and last residue. D genes are given only for firm matches.

j_call v_call d_call cdr3_aa
TRBJ1-2 TRBV4-1 - ASSQRQMDYGYT
TRBJ1-5 TRBV4-1 - ASSQVVQLNQPQH
TRBJ2-3 TRBV5-5 TRBD1 ASSRDRGTQY
TRBJ2-5 TRBV10-1 - AIHRPGRTQETQY
TRBJ2-5 TRBV6-6 TRBD1 ASSHERGRYQETQY
TRBJ1-1 TRBV29-1 - SVEGTTPEAF
TRBJ1-5 TRBV7-2 - ASSLVGRNQPQH
TRBJ2-4 TRBV7-2 - ASSGGGEQY
TRBJ2-1 TRBV11-2 - ASSLSAAWDEQF
TRBJ2-7 TRBV10-3 - AINREGYEQY
TRBJ2-7 TRBV12-3/TRBV12-4 TRBD1 ASSRAMTGDNEQY
TRBJ2-7 TRBV5-5 - ASSLVADPSYEQY
TRBJ2-1 TRBV3-1 TRBD2 ASSQGAGQQF
TRBJ2-1 TRBV4-1 - ASSQVSSSRIYNEQF
TRBJ1-5 TRBV15 - ATSRDVADDQPQH
TRBJ2-4 TRBV24-1 - ASGWGNIQY
TRBJ1-1 TRBV9 - ASSVATVTAGSIDTEAF
TRBJ1-6 TRBV6-5 - ASSRGARNPPLH
TRBJ2-1 TRBV6-6 TRBD2 ASRLGTSGLTGF
TRBJ2-3 TRBV6-1 TRBD2 ASSATSGGTTDTQY
TRBJ1-2 TRBV6-5 - ASSWDTRYGYT
TRBJ2-7 TRBV6-6 - ASSYDGGHYEQY
TRBJ1-2 TRBV20-1 TRBD1 SARDPGTGVGYT
TRBJ1-4 TRBV20-1 - SARPPYDGKLF
TRBJ2-2 TRBV20-1 - SAYLRAGRNTGELF
TRBJ1-2 TRBV20-1 - GLTDTNYGYT
TRBJ1-1 TRBV10-3 - AISPRGHSYEGTEAF
TRBJ1-1 TRBV6-6 - ASSYSTGSNTEAF
TRBJ2-3 TRBV7-2 - ASSRLEGTDTQY
TRBJ2-3 TRBV9 TRBD2 ASSVAGGLTDTQY
TRBJ2-1 TRBV3-1 - ASTTDSASYNEQF
TRBJ1-1 TRBV5-1 - ASSYSGTSNTEAF
TRBJ2-1 TRBV19 - ASSREDEQF
TRBJ2-3 TRBV7-9 - ASSHTPRVEGVSTDTQY
TRBJ2-2 TRBV6-5 - ASTYGAGELF
TRBJ1-3 TRBV29-1 - SVEADGVSGNTIY
TRBJ2-3 TRBV3-1 TRBD2 ASRTSGDTQY
TRBJ2-2 TRBV9 TRBD2 ASSVTSGGITNTGELF
TRBJ2-5 TRBV7-2 TRBD2 ASSTVAQRLAGLQETQY
TRBJ1-2 TRBV20-1 - SAREAGSYYGYT
TRBJ1-1 TRBV29-1 - SVTRTVNTEAF
TRBJ1-2 TRBV20-1 TRBD1 SASLGQGGNYGYT
TRBJ2-1 TRBV3-1 TRBD1 ASSQDPGQINEQF
- TRBV5-1 TRBD2 ASSFSLAGQETQY
TRBJ1-1 TRBV3-1 - ASSLRKGLTDTEAF
TRBJ2-3 TRBV6-2/TRBV6-3 - ASRPGRADTQY
TRBJ1-2 TRBV9 - ASSPASRLYGYT
TRBJ2-7 TRBV28 TRBD2 ASSLSGRTVYEQY
TRBJ1-2 TRBV4-1 - ASSHPQDGGSNYGYT
TRBJ1-1 TRBV11-2 - ASSLRWNTEAF
TRBJ2-1 TRBV20-1 TRBD2 SARGRGLAGEHL
TRBJ1-2 TRBV5-1 TRBD1 ASSLQGKYGYT
TRBJ1-5 TRBV20-1 TRBD1 SAWDRVNQPQH
TRBJ2-1 TRBV7-2 TRBD2 ASSLRGLAGGGDEQF
TRBJ1-2 TRBV10-3 - ATRSEQSLGYT
TRBJ2-3 TRBV7-6 - ASSLAIGRDTQY